The 17 T cell receptor beta chains below were found in one sample sequenced in a study of vaccination and CD4 T cells after COVID-19. Cultured CD4+ T cell DNA was sequenced using the Oncomine TCR Beta short-read assay. TCRdb reanalysed the PCR reads using MiXCR and keeps one entry per CDR3 protein. The sample comprises 10,000 or so distinct CDR3 sequences, approximately 30% of which are singletons, and over 8% rests with the top ten. These receptors' targets are unknown. This sample's treatment: roughly 10-day PBMC culture with coronavirus spike peptide pools or control peptides (ViraFEST assay). The starting material was CD4+ T cells from blood, cultured in vitro, obtained after SARS-CoV-2 vaccination. These receptors all stem from a human donor who had recovered from COVID-19.

The chain recombines TRBV7-2 with TRBJ2-3; D ambiguous. Germline CDR1 and CDR2: SGHTA and FQGNSA. The CDR3 contains 15 residues. Trimming left V 1 base short and J 1 base short, with 9 bases between. CDR3 coding DNA: TGTGCCAGCAGCTTAGAACCCCGAGGCACAGATACGCAGTATTTT. Translating gives CASSLEPRGTDTQYF.

The J gene is TRBJ2-2, the V gene TRBV6-1; 7 bases match TRBD2. CDR1 MNHNS and CDR2 SASEGT come from the germline V gene. The CDR3 covers 15 residues. J lost 2 bases, V lost 11 bases, and 11 bases had no gene match. The CDR3 here is CASSSGRANTGELFF. The CDR3 DNA follows: TGTGCCTCTTCCAGTGGGAGGGCCAACACCGGGGAGCTGTTTTTT.

This clonotype was seen once. The V call is TRBV18, the J call TRBJ2-7; D may match TRBD1 or TRBD2 (6 bases each). CDR1 and CDR2 (germline): KGHSH, LQKENI. V was pared by 6 bases and J by 6 bases, with 15 bases between. This CDR3 spans 13 amino acids. Here the CDR3 reads CASSGAGEAEQYF. CDR3 DNA sequence: TGTGCCAGCTCGGGGGCAGGGGAGGCCGAGCAGTACTTC.

This sequence joins TRBV7-3 and TRBJ1-1; 7 bases fit TRBD1. Germline loops: CDR1 SGHTA, CDR2 FQGTGA. The CDR3 runs 16 residues. V lost 5 bases to trimming and J lost 5 bases; unmatched junction nucleotides: 14. The CDR3 DNA follows: TGTGCCAGCAGCCCCCAACCGACAGGGTCCCTAACTGAAGCTTTCTTT. Protein sequence: CASSPQPTGSLTEAFF.

V usage is TRBV5-1 and J usage is TRBJ2-5, with a weak D call TRBD1 (6 bases). There are 14 residues in the CDR3. The germline V gene encodes CDR1 SGHRS and CDR2 YFSETQ. Trimming removed 0 bases from V and 3 bases from J, with 9 bases in between. CDR3 nucleotide sequence: TGCGCCAGCAGCTTGGTACAGGGCGAAGAGACCCAGTACTTC. Residues: CASSLVQGEETQYF.

This clonotype was seen a handful of times. The chain couples TRBV28 to TRBJ2-5; 7 bases line up with TRBD2. CDR1 is MDHEN and CDR2 is SYDVKM in the germline V gene. The CDR3 loop spans 16 amino acids. The junction had 5 bases not matched to a gene; V was cut back by 0 bases and J by 1 base. CDR3 DNA: TGTGCCAGCAGTTTATGGGTGGGAGGGGTCCAAGAGACCCAGTACTTC. It encodes CASSLWVGGVQETQYF.

The gene calls are TRBV7-9 and TRBJ1-2; 9 nucleotides match TRBD1. The CDR3 is made up of 13 amino acids. Losses at the gene ends were 3 bases for V and 8 bases for J; bases not matched to a gene: 4. CDR1 and CDR2 (germline): SEHNR, FQNEAQ (reference sequence). Here the CDR3 DNA reads TGTGCCAGCAGCTTCTGGACAGGGGCCGGCTACACCTTC. This gives the protein CASSFWTGAGYTF.

This clonotype turned up a few times. The chain is built from TRBV2 and TRBJ1-1; D possibly corresponds to TRBD1 (6 bases). The V end lost 5 bases, the J end lost 1 base, and 20 bases lay between the germline ends. This CDR3 is 17 amino acids long. CDR1 is SNHLY, CDR2 FYNNEI, per germline. In DNA form, the CDR3 reads TGTGCCAGCAGTAAAACAGGGCCGCGAAAACAGAACACTGAAGCTTTCTTT. Protein product: CASSKTGPRKQNTEAFF.

V and J are TRBV30 and TRBJ1-5; unclear D gene. This CDR3 has 14 residues. With 4 bases removed from V and 0 bases from J, the gap between germline ends came to 10 bases. The germline gives CDR1 GTSNPN, CDR2 SVGIG (reference sequence). CDR3 sequence (DNA): TGTGCCTGGACCGACGGTCATAGCAATCAGCCCCAGCATTTT. Protein product: CAWTDGHSNQPQHF.

There are a few counts of this clonotype. This rearrangement joins TRBV20-1 to TRBJ2-5; possible D gene TRBD1, 6 bases. The CDR3 spans 14 residues. CDR1 is DFQATT, CDR2 SNEGSKA, per germline (reference sequence). V was trimmed by 1 base and J by 2 bases, leaving 11 bases between them. CDR3 in DNA: TGCAGTGCTAGAGGTTTCAGGGGTCAAGAGACCCAGTACTTC. Translated, it gives CSARGFRGQETQYF.

A few counts support this clonotype. This chain joins TRBV2 and TRBJ2-7; D call uncertain. The CDR3 is made up of 13 amino acids. Deletions cut 5 bases from V and 6 bases from J, with 14 bases between. Germline lookup yields CDR1 SNHLY and CDR2 FYNNEI. CDR3 nucleotides: TGTGCCAGCAGTTCGGCCGGAACCCTCGAGCAGTACTTC. Translating gives CASSSAGTLEQYF.

This clonotype has a handful of counts. The rearrangement links TRBV20-1 to TRBJ1-5; D not resolved. Per the germline V gene, CDR1 is DFQATT and CDR2 is SNEGSKA (reference sequence). V was trimmed by 6 bases and J by 2 bases, leaving 11 bases between them. The CDR3 extends over 13 amino acids. The chain's CDR3 is CSAGWGGNQPQHF. CDR3 nucleotide sequence: TGCAGTGCCGGGTGGGGAGGCAATCAGCCCCAGCATTTT.

By sample share, this clonotype is medium-sized (0.01 to 0.1%). The V call is TRBV29-1, the J call TRBJ2-7; the D gene could be TRBD1 or TRBD2 (5 bases each). The V gene's germline CDR1 is SQVTM and CDR2 ANQGSEA. Trimming took 6 bases from V and 4 from J, leaving 16 bases between them. The CDR3 has 13 amino acids. The CDR3 DNA is TGCAGCGTGGGAACGGGACCAGTTTACGAGCAGTACTTC. Translated, it gives CSVGTGPVYEQYF.

CDR3 amino acids: CASSESPGQGLNNEQFF. DNA for the CDR3: TGTGCCAGCAGTGAATCACCCGGACAGGGGCTAAACAATGAGCAGTTCTTC. This rearrangement joins TRBV25-1 to TRBJ2-1; the match to TRBD1 covers 9 bases. The ends lost 1 base at V and 5 bases at J; junction bases unmatched: 9. Germline lookup yields CDR1 MGHDK and CDR2 SYGVNS. CDR3 size: 17 residues.

This clonotype was counted only a few times. V usage is TRBV12-3 or TRBV12-4 and J usage is TRBJ1-6; D might be TRBD1 (5 bases). The CDR3 length is 16 residues. V dropped 5 bases and J dropped 7 bases, with 18 bases sitting between them. CDR3 sequence (DNA): TGTGCCAGCAGTCCGTACTCGGGGGTCCCAAATTCACCCCTCCACTTT. This translates into CASSPYSGVPNSPLHF.

This clonotype occurred a few times. V and J are TRBV20-1 and TRBJ1-4; TRBD1 matches at 8 bases. There are 14 residues in the CDR3. The germline CDR1 and CDR2 sequences are DFQATT and SNEGSKA (reference sequence). With V trimmed by 6 bases and J by 6 bases, 9 bases remained unmatched. The CDR3: CSATDRGRDEKLFF. The CDR3 DNA reads as TGCAGTGCCACCGACAGGGGACGGGATGAAAAACTGTTTTTT.

Points on this clonotype: The junction shows a germline mismatch at one end, possibly a read error. This sequence joins TRBV18 and TRBJ2-5; D tentatively reads TRBD1 or TRBD2 (5 bases each). The CDR3 is made up of 13 amino acids. Germline V gives CDR1 KGHSH, CDR2 LQKENI. The CDR3 DNA reads as TGTGCCAGCTCATTGGGACGGAAAGAGACCCGGTACTTC. This translates into CASSLGRKETRYF. The entire variable domain, with the rest obtained from reference TRBV18 and TRBJ2-5, is as follows: NAGVMQNPRHLVRRRGQEARLRCSPMKGHSHVYWYRQLPEEGLKFMVYLQKENIIDESGMPKERFSAEFPKEGPSILRIQQVVRGDSAAYFCASSLGRKETRYFGPGTRLLVL.